A single sample is the source of the 24 T cell receptor beta chains below, sequenced in a study of blood T cell repertoires in COVID-19. Produced via immunoSEQ multiplex PCR; TCRdb's table is partial and in-frame only. Among around 89,000 clones listed, less than 80% were seen once. The sequenced sample was peripheral blood. Receptor source: a woman of 80 years or more with acute or convalescent COVID-19.

V usage is TRBV13 and J usage is TRBJ2-7, with 7 nucleotides matching TRBD1. Looked up from germline, CDR1 is PRHDT and CDR2 is FYEKMQ (reference sequence). CDR3 length equals 15 residues. V was pared by 1 base and J by 1 base, with 4 bases of the junction left unmatched. The CDR3 reads CASSLAAGGSYEQYF. In DNA, the CDR3 is TGTGCCAGCAGCTTAGCGGCAGGGGGTTCCTACGAGCAGTACTTC.

The rearrangement joins TRBV7-8 to TRBJ1-2, with 9 bases identical to TRBD1. Germline CDR1 reads SGHVS; CDR2 reads FQNEAQ. This CDR3 is 14 amino acids long. V was clipped by 3 bases and J by 5 bases; unmatched bases: 4. CDR3 nucleotides: TGTGCCAGCAGCTTTCGACAGGGGGGATATGGCTACACCTTC. Its protein product is CASSFRQGGYGYTF.

The J gene is TRBJ2-7, the V gene TRBV27; 9 nucleotides match TRBD1. The CDR3 contains 17 residues. Germline V CDR1 and CDR2: MNHEY, SMNVEV (reference sequence). V dropped 5 bases and J dropped 3; count of bases not matched to a gene: 14. Here the CDR3 DNA reads TGTGCCAGCAGTCGGCGGGACAGGGCGTCAACGGGCTACGAGCAGTACTTC. Translated: CASSRRDRASTGYEQYF.

The chain recombines TRBV24-1 with TRBJ2-3, with D possibly matching TRBD1 (6 bases). V was shortened by 4 bases and J by 1 base, with 11 bases between the two germline ends. The CDR3 consists of 15 residues. The germline gives CDR1 KGHDR, CDR2 SFDVKD. The CDR3 DNA reads as TGTGCCACCAGTGACACCAGGACAGGCACAGATACGCAGTATTTT. The encoded protein is CATSDTRTGTDTQYF.

Concerning this clone: In the same sample, other DNA sequences code for this CDR3. V usage is TRBV5-1 and J usage is TRBJ1-2; D is uncertain. Germline V gene lookup returns CDR1 SGHRS and CDR2 YFSETQ. This CDR3 contains 16 residues. The germline V and J ends were trimmed by 4 bases and 6 bases, with 22 bases remaining between them. CDR3 sequence: CASSDPGEGPGDGYTF. CDR3 DNA sequence: TGCGCCAGCAGCGATCCCGGTGAGGGTCCCGGGGATGGCTACACCTTC.

This chain links TRBV2 with TRBJ2-1, with D maybe TRBD2 (6 bases). The CDR3 loop spans 15 amino acids. CDR1 SNHLY and CDR2 FYNNEI come from the germline V gene. Trimming took 3 bases from V and 1 from J, leaving 10 bases between them. CDR3 sequence: CASSELRGSYNEQFF. As DNA, the CDR3 is TGTGCCAGCAGTGAGCTTCGGGGGTCCTACAATGAGCAGTTCTTC.

This chain connects TRBV18 to TRBJ1-2; D possibly corresponds to TRBD1 (5 bases). The CDR3 is made up of 16 amino acids. Germline loops: CDR1 KGHSH, CDR2 LQKENI. Trimming took off 0 bases at V and 4 bases at J, with 15 bases between the two ends. CDR3 residues: CASSPPGQGGGYGYTF. The CDR3 DNA reads TGTGCCAGCTCACCACCGGGCCAGGGAGGAGGCTATGGCTACACCTTC.

This chain connects TRBV3-1 (or the pseudogene TRBV3-2) to TRBJ2-3, with 12 bases fitting TRBD2. Germline CDR1 LGHDT, CDR2 YNNKEL (reference sequence). The V and J ends lost 5 bases and 9 bases, in that order; junction bases with no gene match: 6. The CDR3 extends over 14 amino acids. CDR3: CASSELAGGGTQYF. The CDR3 region has the DNA TGTGCCAGCAGCGAACTAGCGGGGGGCGGGACGCAGTATTTT.

J is TRBJ2-2 and V is TRBV5-4; 12 bases align to TRBD2. V was pared by 3 bases and J by 2 bases, with 2 bases of the junction left unmatched. Germline lookup yields CDR1 SGHNT and CDR2 YYREEE (reference sequence). The length of the CDR3 is 16 residues. CDR3: CASSYGLAGNTGELFF. As DNA, the CDR3 is TGTGCCAGCAGCTACGGACTAGCGGGAAACACCGGGGAGCTGTTTTTT.

Remarks on this clone: Additional DNA sequences in this sample encode the identical CDR3. The rearrangement uses TRBV9 and TRBJ2-3; a possible D gene is TRBD2 (5 bases). The V gene lost 0 bases and the J gene lost 3 bases, with 8 bases spanning the gap. The CDR3 is 14 amino acids. Germline CDR1 and CDR2: SGDLS and YYNGEE. The CDR3 nucleotides read TGTGCCAGCAGCGTAGGCCGGGGTACAGATACGCAGTATTTT. It specifies CASSVGRGTDTQYF.

A single count supports this clone. This chain connects TRBV18 to TRBJ1-6; a weak D match, TRBD1 (6 bases). V was clipped by 6 bases and J by 11 bases, with 14 bases between them. The CDR3 runs to 13 residues. Per germline, CDR1 KGHSH and CDR2 LQKENI. The CDR3 coding sequence is TGTGCCAGCTCTGGGGGCCAGGAGGCACCCCTCCACTTT. Translating it yields CASSGGQEAPLHF.

J is TRBJ2-1 and V is TRBV7-4; TRBD2 matches at 12 bases. The CDR3 is 21 amino acids. The trim removed 2 bases at V and 1 base at J, leaving 15 bases unmatched. Germline CDR1 reads SGHVT; CDR2 reads SQSDAQ. The CDR3 loop reads CASSLLGSTSGGQPSYNEQFF. The DNA for the CDR3 is TGTGCCAGCAGCTTACTGGGATCGACTAGCGGGGGCCAACCTTCCTACAATGAGCAGTTCTTC. The variable domain in full, completed from reference TRBV7-4 and TRBJ2-1, reads GAGVSQSPRYKVAKRGRDVALRCDSISGHVTLYWYRQTLGQGSEVLTYSQSDAQRDKSGRPSGRFSAERPERSVSTLKIQRTEQGDSAVYLCASSLLGSTSGGQPSYNEQFFGPGTRLTVL.

The gene calls are TRBV5-5 and TRBJ1-5; no clear D gene. The V end lost 0 bases, the J end lost 6 bases, and 13 bases lay between the germline ends. The CDR3 loop spans 15 amino acids. Per the germline V gene, CDR1 is SGHKS and CDR2 is YYEKEE (reference sequence). CDR3 amino acids: CASSLGRDLGQPQHF. Here the CDR3 DNA reads TGTGCCAGCAGCTTGGGTCGTGACCTAGGTCAGCCCCAGCATTTT.

The V and J genes are TRBV7-8 and TRBJ1-2; D remains ambiguous. In germline, CDR1 is SGHVS, CDR2 FQNEAQ. Trimming left V 0 bases short and J 2 bases short, with 7 bases between. CDR3 length: 14 residues. The CDR3 protein is CASSLAGGNYGYTF. The CDR3 coding sequence is TGTGCCAGCAGCTTAGCAGGCGGCAACTATGGCTACACCTTC.

The rearrangement uses TRBV6-5 and TRBJ2-4; no clear D gene. V lost 8 bases and J 0 bases, leaving 8 bases between the germline ends. In germline, CDR1 is MNHEY, CDR2 SVGAGI. The CDR3 contains 13 residues. The CDR3 bases are TGTGCCAGCCGAGCCCCAGCCAAAAACATTCAGTACTTC. This gives the protein CASRAPAKNIQYF.

The table lists this clone with a count of one. V is TRBV7-9 and J is TRBJ2-3; 7 bases align to TRBD1. The V gene's germline CDR1 is SEHNR and CDR2 FQNEAQ (reference sequence). There are 12 residues in the CDR3. The J segment lost 9 bases and the V segment lost 5 bases, leaving 5 bases of the junction unmatched. CDR3 sequence (DNA): TGTGCCAGCAGCCAGGGGGTGTCAACGCAGTATTTT. Encoded protein: CASSQGVSTQYF.

In this sample, this clone turned up a few times. The J gene is TRBJ2-3, the V gene TRBV3-1 (or the pseudogene TRBV3-2); possible D gene TRBD1, 6 bases. V lost 1 base and J 4 bases, leaving 12 bases between the germline ends. Germline loops: CDR1 LGHDT, CDR2 YNNKEL (reference sequence). CDR3 length: 15 residues. The CDR3 DNA is TGTGCCAGCAGCCAAGGGGGGCCTGGGTCAGATACGCAGTATTTT. Protein product: CASSQGGPGSDTQYF.

The V call is TRBV5-1, the J call TRBJ1-1; D uncertain. V shed 4 bases and J shed 0 bases, with 13 bases lying between them. Germline CDR1 SGHRS, CDR2 YFSETQ. The CDR3 totals 15 residues. CDR3 bases: TGCGCCAGCAGCGTAACCTCGACACTGAACACTGAAGCTTTCTTT. Its protein product is CASSVTSTLNTEAFF.

The rearrangement joins TRBV6-2 or TRBV6-3 to TRBJ2-1, with 8 bases aligning to TRBD2. V trimming: 0 bases; J trimming: 4 bases; junction bases outside the gene matches: 8. CDR1 is MNHEY, CDR2 SVGEGT, per germline. The CDR3 has 17 residues. The CDR3 spells CASSYSGAGAPYNEQFF. The CDR3 nucleotides read TGTGCCAGCAGTTACTCTGGAGCGGGGGCCCCTTACAATGAGCAGTTCTTC.

The rearrangement links TRBV29-1 to TRBJ1-1, with 7 positions matching TRBD1. The CDR3 spans 13 residues. The V segment lost 8 bases and the J segment 2 bases; nucleotides outside the gene matches: 8. In germline, CDR1 is SQVTM, CDR2 ANQGSEA. The CDR3 reads CSTTTGPNTEAFF. CDR3 coding DNA: TGCAGCACAACGACAGGGCCAAACACTGAAGCTTTCTTT.

The chain joins TRBV18 to TRBJ1-6; TRBD1 matches 7 bases. V lost 2 bases, J lost 6 bases, and 10 bases stayed unmatched. Germline CDR1 and CDR2: KGHSH and LQKENI. The CDR3 spans 17 residues. The CDR3 loop is CASSPGGGKGANSPLHF. The CDR3 coding sequence is TGTGCCAGCTCACCAGGAGGGGGAAAGGGGGCTAATTCACCCCTCCACTTT.

J is TRBJ2-7 and V is TRBV7-9; maybe TRBD1 (6 bases). V was cut by 4 bases and J by 6 bases, with 13 bases left in between. CDR1 SEHNR and CDR2 FQNEAQ come from the germline V gene (reference sequence). The length of the CDR3 is 13 residues. CDR3: CASSSSGAREQYF. CDR3 in DNA: TGTGCCAGCAGCTCATCAGGGGCGCGCGAGCAGTACTTC.

In the case of this clone: A far larger clone differs by one base, so this is likely a read error. Additional DNA sequences in this sample encode the identical CDR3. The CDR3: CASSLGQGYGYTF. CDR3 sequence (DNA): TGTGCCAGCAGTTTAGGACAGGGTTATGGCTACACCTTC. The chain is built from TRBV12-3 or TRBV12-4 and TRBJ1-2; 7 bases map to TRBD1. The CDR3 is made up of 13 amino acids. V lost 1 base to trimming and J lost 5 bases; unmatched junction nucleotides: 1.

This clone showed up many times. The V gene is TRBV5-6, the J gene TRBJ1-2, with 11 bases lining up with TRBD1. V dropped 4 bases and J dropped 3; count of bases not matched to a gene: 5. Per germline, CDR1 SGHDT and CDR2 YYEEEE. The CDR3 is 15 residues long. In DNA, the CDR3 is TGTGCCAGCAGCGTGGACAGGGGGCGCGACTATGGCTACACCTTC. This translates into CASSVDRGRDYGYTF.